The present entry profiles one T cell receptor beta chain with its context. Its matching antigen is unknown. This entry is derived from a study of cytomegalovirus exposure and HLA in healthy donors. About the study: Falling in the Caucasian-associated ancestry cluster were 81% of some 400 genotyped donors. General study points: Sequencing likely caused a cluster of highly shared sequence variants. A later analysis showed TCR association rates differing by HLA locus, peaking at DRB1 and lowest at HLA-C.

Use of 60 Vbeta and 13 Jbeta primers characterized the PCR. Sequencing used immunoSEQ multiplex PCR; TCRdb keeps in-frame clones, though not all of them. The table has about 160,000 clones, 75% to 90% seen once. This CDR3 has 14 residues. The germline V and J ends were trimmed by 4 bases and 1 base, with 10 bases remaining between them. The germline CDR1 and CDR2 sequences are MGHRA and YSYEKL. This chain connects TRBV4-1 to TRBJ1-1; D uncertain. The sample was PBMCs. This sequence originates from a woman between 18 and 29 years old in good health and CMV-seronegative. In nucleotides, the CDR3 is TGCGCCAGCAGCCTCAGCGTTGGGAACACTGAAGCTTTCTTT. It encodes CASSLSVGNTEAFF.